This paragraph reports one T cell receptor beta chain. Original handling: Estimation of nucleated cell counts relied on the amplification of reference gene primers. Clones were sequenced by immunoSEQ multiplex PCR, and TCRdb holds only the in-frame ones, with some missing. Clonal size and the V and J genes are those of that table, whereas D and trimming came from the DNA. The table has 270,000 or so clones, 80% to 90% seen once. This specimen belongs to a study of blood T cell repertoires in COVID-19. Study-wide background: Acute and convalescent COVID-19 samples came from the United States, Italy and Spain. T cells, B-cell-depleted T cells, or PBMCs provided the cDNA or gDNA that served as material.

Germline V CDR1 and CDR2: SGHTA, FQGNSA. The CDR3 loop spans 14 amino acids. V dropped 4 bases and J dropped 4; count of bases not matched to a gene: 2. Specimen: peripheral blood. J is TRBJ1-2 and V is TRBV7-2; 11 nucleotides line up with TRBD1. This TCR derives from a woman in her twenties or thirties with active or convalescent COVID-19. This CDR3 is CASSSDRGPYGYTF. CDR3 nucleotides: TGTGCCAGCAGCTCGGACAGGGGGCCCTATGGCTACACCTTC.